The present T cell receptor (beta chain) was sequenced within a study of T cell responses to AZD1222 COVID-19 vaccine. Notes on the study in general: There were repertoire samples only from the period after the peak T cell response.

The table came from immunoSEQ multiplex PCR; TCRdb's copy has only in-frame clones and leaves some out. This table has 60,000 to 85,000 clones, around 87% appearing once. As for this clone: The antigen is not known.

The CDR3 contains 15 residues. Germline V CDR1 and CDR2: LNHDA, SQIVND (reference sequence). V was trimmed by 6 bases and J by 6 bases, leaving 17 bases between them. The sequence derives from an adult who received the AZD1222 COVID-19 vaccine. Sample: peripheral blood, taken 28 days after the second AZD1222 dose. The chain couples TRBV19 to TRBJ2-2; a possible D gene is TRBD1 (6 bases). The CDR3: CASSQGKGFAGELFF. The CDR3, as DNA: TGTGCCAGTAGCCAGGGGAAAGGGTTTGCCGGGGAGCTGTTTTTT.